This is a list of T cell receptor beta chains from one sample in a study of blood T cell repertoires in COVID-19. Clones were sequenced by immunoSEQ multiplex PCR, and TCRdb holds only the in-frame ones, with some missing. There are under 300,000 clones in the sample; approximately 90% occur only once, and roughly 8.6% lies in the top ten. The sample comprised PBMCs or T cells enriched from blood (not recorded which). Receptors originate from a man aged 40-55 years who had recovered from COVID-19. The CDR3 runs from the conserved cysteine through the conserved F or W. The order of the fields is D gene, clone size, V gene, J gene, CDR3 protein, CDR3 DNA. D genes are given only for firm matches. Only part of the rows carry a size: once, few, many, or a class if the clone is expanded.

>.|.|TRBV18|TRBJ1-3
CASSTRTGRTGNTIYF
TGTGCCAGCTCAACGCGGACTGGTCGAACTGGAAACACCATATATTTT
>.|.|TRBV9|TRBJ1-1
CASSVRGQNTEAFF
TGTGCCAGCAGTGTCAGAGGGCAGAACACTGAAGCTTTCTTT
>.|few|TRBV2|TRBJ1-2
CASSDSSVGGYGYTF
TGTGCCAGCAGTGATAGCTCTGTGGGTGGCTATGGCTACACCTTC
>.|.|TRBV19|TRBJ1-1
CASSAQVPEAFF
TGTGCCAGTAGTGCACAGGTTCCTGAAGCTTTCTTT
>TRBD1|.|TRBV9|TRBJ2-1
CASSKRRGFLNEQFF
TGTGCCAGCAGCAAGCGCAGGGGGTTTTTGAATGAGCAGTTCTTC
>TRBD1|.|TRBV19|TRBJ2-7
CASSVRDRGTYEQYF
TGTGCCAGTAGTGTCCGGGACAGGGGTACCTACGAGCAGTACTTC
>.|.|TRBV15|TRBJ2-1
CATSRGTGNEQFF
TGTGCCACCAGCAGGGGTACGGGGAATGAGCAGTTCTTC
>.|.|TRBV9|TRBJ2-2
CASARGLGLTGELFF
TGTGCCTCAGCGAGGGGGTTAGGGCTCACCGGGGAGCTGTTTTTT
>.|.|TRBV14|TRBJ2-5
CASSLLRGRQETQYF
TGTGCCAGCAGCCTCCTAAGGGGTAGGCAAGAGACCCAGTACTTC
>TRBD1|.|TRBV14|TRBJ2-5
CASSRWTGGWGETQYF
TGTGCCAGCAGCCGGTGGACAGGGGGCTGGGGAGAGACCCAGTACTTC
>TRBD1|.|TRBV30|TRBJ1-5
CAWSPYPGQGLYSNQPQHF
TGTGCCTGGAGCCCTTACCCGGGACAGGGGCTATATAGCAATCAGCCCCAGCATTTT
>TRBD2|.|TRBV5-1|TRBJ2-1
CASSLGTSGRSNEQFF
TGCGCCAGCAGCTTGGGGACTAGCGGGAGGAGCAATGAGCAGTTCTTC
>TRBD2|once|TRBV9|TRBJ2-1
CASSASGRGSYNEQFF
TGTGCCAGCAGCGCGAGCGGGAGGGGCTCCTACAATGAGCAGTTCTTC
>TRBD1|once|TRBV4-1|TRBJ1-2
CASSHEDRIYGYTF
TGCGCCAGCAGCCATGAGGACAGGATCTATGGCTACACCTTC
>TRBD2|medium-sized|TRBV4-2|TRBJ2-7
CASSQGTRGGVFEQYF
TGTGCCAGCAGCCAAGGGACCCGGGGGGGTGTCTTCGAGCAGTACTTC
>TRBD1|once|TRBV4-3|TRBJ1-2
CASSQDQGQSYGYTF
TGCGCCAGCAGCCAAGATCAGGGACAGAGCTATGGCTACACCTTC
>.|.|TRBV10-1|TRBJ2-1
CASSPYSGTNGYNEQFF
TGCGCCAGCAGTCCATATTCCGGGACAAATGGGTACAATGAGCAGTTCTTC
>.|.|TRBV12-5|TRBJ1-2
CASGWGTGHGGYTF
TGTGCTAGTGGTTGGGGAACAGGGCACGGTGGCTACACCTTC
>.|.|TRBV29-1|TRBJ1-5
CSVGGGFNQPQHF
TGCAGCGTTGGCGGGGGTTTCAATCAGCCCCAGCATTTT
>TRBD1|.|TRBV2|TRBJ2-7
CARGGNEQYF
TGTGCCCGAGGGGGCAACGAGCAGTACTTC
>TRBD1|.|TRBV18|TRBJ1-4
CASSPPQGAAEKLFF
TGTGCCAGCTCACCACCGCAGGGGGCAGCGGAAAAACTGTTTTTT
>TRBD1|.|TRBV18|TRBJ1-1
CASSPQQGTEAFF
TGTGCCAGCTCCCCACAACAGGGGACTGAAGCTTTCTTT
>.|.|TRBV6-6|TRBJ2-7
CASSYAGPEQYF
TGTGCCAGCAGTTACGCGGGGCCCGAGCAGTACTTC
>TRBD1|.|TRBV9|TRBJ2-1
CASSVVRDSKYNEQFF
TGTGCCAGCAGCGTAGTCCGGGACAGTAAATACAATGAGCAGTTCTTC
>TRBD1|.|TRBV2|TRBJ2-1
CASSGTGGFYNEQFF
TGTGCCAGCAGTGGGACAGGGGGCTTCTACAATGAGCAGTTCTTC
>.|.|TRBV6-4|TRBJ1-1
CASSSTGNTEAFF
TGTGCCAGCAGTTCGACAGGGAACACTGAAGCTTTCTTT
>TRBD2|.|TRBV9|TRBJ2-1
CASSVGTSGGAYNEQFF
TGTGCCAGCAGCGTAGGGACTAGCGGGGGGGCTTACAATGAGCAGTTCTTC
>.|.|TRBV5-1|TRBJ2-3
CASSYESGGTDTQYF
TGCGCCAGCAGTTACGAGTCGGGTGGCACAGATACGCAGTATTTT
>TRBD2|.|TRBV28|TRBJ2-1
CASSLGLAGGYNEQFF
TGTGCCAGCAGTTTGGGACTAGCGGGAGGATACAATGAGCAGTTCTTC
>TRBD1|once|TRBV27|TRBJ1-6
CASSLGTVSYNSPLHF
TGTGCCAGCAGTTTGGGGACAGTATCCTATAATTCACCCCTCCACTTT
>TRBD2|.|TRBV3-1/TRBV3-2|TRBJ2-7
CASSPPGLADYEQYF
TGTGCCAGCAGCCCCCCGGGACTAGCGGACTACGAGCAGTACTTC
>.|.|TRBV7-8|TRBJ1-3
CASSLGGLGNTIYF
TGTGCCAGCAGCTTAGGAGGGTTGGGAAACACCATATATTTT
>.|few|TRBV12-5|TRBJ1-1
CASQGSGETEAFF
TGTGCTAGCCAAGGATCAGGGGAGACTGAAGCTTTCTTT
>.|.|TRBV11-2|TRBJ1-5
CASSLDAGWGSNQPQHF
TGTGCCAGCAGCTTAGATGCAGGGTGGGGTAGCAATCAGCCCCAGCATTTT
>TRBD2|.|TRBV12-5|TRBJ2-5
CASGLQAGVQETQYF
TGTGCTAGTGGTTTGCAAGCGGGAGTCCAAGAGACCCAGTACTTC
>TRBD1|.|TRBV13|TRBJ2-7
CASSTLDRGPLEQYF
TGTGCCAGCAGCACCCTAGACAGGGGGCCTCTTGAGCAGTACTTC
>.|.|TRBV19|TRBJ1-2
CASSIWGRGPPNYGYTF
TGTGCCAGTAGTATTTGGGGAAGGGGCCCACCTAACTATGGCTACACCTTC
>TRBD2|.|TRBV27|TRBJ2-5
CASSHGTSGGKETQYF
TGTGCCAGCAGTCATGGGACTAGCGGGGGTAAAGAGACCCAGTACTTC
>.|.|TRBV4-1|TRBJ1-2
CASSQTRSRLGLYGYTF
TGCGCCAGCAGCCAAACTAGGAGCAGACTTGGCCTCTATGGCTACACCTTC
>TRBD2|.|TRBV4-1|TRBJ2-7
CASSSAGFGSYEQYF
TGCGCCAGCAGCTCAGCGGGGTTTGGTTCCTACGAGCAGTACTTC